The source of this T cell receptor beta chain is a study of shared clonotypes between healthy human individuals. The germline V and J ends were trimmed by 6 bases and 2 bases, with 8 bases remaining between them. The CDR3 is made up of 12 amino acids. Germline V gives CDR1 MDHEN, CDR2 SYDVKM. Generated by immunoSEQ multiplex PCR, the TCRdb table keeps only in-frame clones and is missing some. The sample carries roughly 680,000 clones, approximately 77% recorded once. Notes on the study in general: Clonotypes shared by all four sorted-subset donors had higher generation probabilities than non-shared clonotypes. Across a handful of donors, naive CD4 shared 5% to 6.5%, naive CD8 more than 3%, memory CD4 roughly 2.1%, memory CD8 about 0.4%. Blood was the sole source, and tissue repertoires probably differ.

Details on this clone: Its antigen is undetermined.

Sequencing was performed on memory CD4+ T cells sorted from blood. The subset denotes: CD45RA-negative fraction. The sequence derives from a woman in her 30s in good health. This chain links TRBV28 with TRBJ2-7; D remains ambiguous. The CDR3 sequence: CASRPTTYEQYF. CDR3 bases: TGTGCCAGCAGACCAACTACCTACGAGCAGTACTTC.